This T cell receptor beta chain stems from a study of cytomegalovirus exposure and HLA in healthy donors. Study outcomes and limitations: Later analysis associated a missense DCLRE1C variant with TCR beta V- and J-gene trimming. Available immune exposure information was restricted to CMV serostatus only. In a later analysis, donors in an Asian-associated ancestry cluster reportedly had fewer N-insertions in productive TCRs than the cohort mean.

This clone was picked up a small number of times. Its antigen is undetermined. CDR3 length: 15 amino acids. Germline V gives CDR1 LGHNA, CDR2 YNFKEQ. Trimming at V came to 4 bases and at J to 3 bases, leaving 6 bases not matched to a gene. At collection, donors were nominally healthy, but unrecorded immune exposures were probable. The PCR ran on 60 Vbeta and 13 Jbeta primers. Clones were sequenced by immunoSEQ multiplex PCR, and TCRdb holds only the in-frame ones, with some missing. This table holds fewer than 350,000 clones, around 90% found once. The genes are TRBV4-2 and TRBJ2-3; 8 nucleotides line up with TRBD2. Material: PBMCs. This TCR derives from a woman aged 18-29 years in good health and CMV-seronegative. CDR3 residues: CASSPRGGETDTQYF. Written as DNA, the CDR3 is TGTGCCAGCAGCCCACGGGGGGGAGAAACAGATACGCAGTATTTT.